Given below is one T cell receptor (beta chain) in context. Its matching antigen is unknown. CDR3 length equals 16 residues. Trimming pared 4 bases from V and 0 bases from J, leaving 15 bases between. From germline, CDR1 is SGHVS and CDR2 FNYEAQ. The data stem from a study of T cell repertoires in cytomegalovirus infection. General study findings and limits: Cumulative frequency of public TCR beta families picked out carriers of CMV plus the relevant HLA. The ex vivo response was dominated by HLA-C-restricted CMV-specific TCR beta clonotypes.

TCRdb re-called the reads with MiXCR, one entry per CDR3 protein. The sample comprises 70,000 to 85,000 distinct CDR3 sequences, approximately 39% of which are singletons, and more than 85% rests with the top ten. This sample comprised CD8+ T cells from cultured PBMCs, obtained from culture after CMV antigen stimulation. The TCR originated in a human donor in good health (CMV status not recorded). Some clones in this sample may be carry-over from other donors' samples. The chain has TRBV7-6 and TRBJ1-2; a possible D gene is TRBD1 (6 bases). CDR3 bases: TGTGCCAGCAGCTCCGAACCCGGGACATCTAACTATGGCTACACCTTC. Encoded protein: CASSSEPGTSNYGYTF.